This TCR beta chain was recovered during a study of T cell clonotyping in hematopoietic cell transplantation. At the level of the study: Recipients' pretransplant samples followed cytoreduction.

Time point in this sample: recipient sample about 28 days before transplant, after cytoreduction. Study-level findings and limits: CD4 and CD8 repertoire contributions could not be separated without sorting.

The table came from immunoSEQ multiplex PCR; TCRdb's copy has only in-frame clones and leaves some out. The repertoire holds tens of thousands of clones, less than 96% seen once, with roughly 1.8% in the top ten. Unmatched junction bases numbered 8, after V lost 0 bases and J lost 7 bases. Germline loops: CDR1 SGHTA, CDR2 FQGNSA. The CDR3 has 16 amino acids. This clone was seen only once. The antigen is undetermined. The TCR originated in a woman aged 45-60 years with acute myeloid leukemia. Some clones in this sample may be carry-over from other donors' samples. This chain uses TRBV7-2 with TRBJ2-1; 8 bases match TRBD2. The sample in question was peripheral blood mononuclear cells, obtained before stem cell transplant. CDR3 region: CASSLALSGGLNEQFF. CDR3 sequence (DNA): TGTGCCAGCAGCTTAGCGCTGTCGGGGGGGCTAAATGAGCAGTTCTTC.